These 9 T cell receptor beta chains were all obtained from the same sample, sequenced in a study of identical twins. One entry per CDR3 protein results from TCRdb running MiXCR on the 5' RACE reads. There are 500,000 or so distinct CDR3 sequences in the sample; 13% to 15% occur only once, and about 0.54% lies in the top ten. These same data were also listed under a study on yellow fever vaccine responses in identical twins.

The sample comprised CD4+ T cells sorted from blood. These receptors were collected from a woman in her late teens or twenties in good health.

Comments on this clonotype: This likely comes from a read error, as the CDR3 has no conserved phenylalanine or tryptophan at its end. The V call is TRBV7-8, the J call TRBJ2-5; 12 nucleotides match TRBD2. Germline V gives CDR1 SGHVS, CDR2 FQNEAQ. The CDR3 has 17 amino acids. J gave up 3 bases and V 5 bases, and 10 bases lay outside the gene matches. The CDR3 protein is CASSRFWTSGTKETQYV. The CDR3, as DNA: TGTGCCAGCAGCCGGTTTTGGACTAGCGGGACCAAAGAGACCCAGTACGTC.

The sample holds a few counts of this clonotype. V gene TRBV5-1 combines with J gene TRBJ2-1; 8 bases line up with TRBD1. The CDR3 totals 16 residues. V gave up 4 bases and J gave up 8 bases; unmatched junction bases: 14. From germline, CDR1 is SGHRS and CDR2 YFSETQ. CDR3 loop: CASSARAGLDRDEQFF. DNA for the CDR3: TGCGCCAGCAGCGCGCGGGCAGGCCTGGACAGGGATGAGCAGTTCTTC.

CDR3 coding DNA: TGTGCCAGCAGCCCCACCCTGATTCCAGGGCGATTCGTTCTCGAGCAGTACTTC. Amino acids: CASSPTLIPGRFVLEQYF. The rearrangement uses TRBV6-2 or TRBV6-3 and TRBJ2-7, with D maybe TRBD1 (5 bases). V lost 6 bases, J lost 6 bases, and 30 bases lay in between. Germline V lookup: CDR1 MNHEY, CDR2 SVGEGT. This CDR3 is 18 amino acids long.

This clonotype came up a few times. CDR3 in DNA: TGTGCCACCAGTGATCCCGGGGCCGTGAAGTACTTC. It codes for CATSDPGAVKYF. This sequence joins TRBV24-1 and TRBJ2-7; D tentatively fits TRBD1 or TRBD2 (5 bases each). Germline-derived CDR1 and CDR2 are KGHDR and SFDVKD. Trimming pared 3 bases from V and 11 bases from J, leaving 13 bases between. The CDR3 sequence is 12 residues long.

V usage is TRBV29-1 and J usage is TRBJ2-5; TRBD2 matches 7 bases. Germline V gives CDR1 SQVTM, CDR2 ANQGSEA. Trimming removed 3 bases from V and 2 bases from J; junction bases left unmatched: 6. This CDR3 comprises 14 residues. CDR3 in DNA: TGCAGCGTTGACGGGGAGGGAAATCAAGAGACCCAGTACTTC. It specifies CSVDGEGNQETQYF.

The chain has TRBV4-2 and TRBJ2-7; D remains unclear. The CDR3 runs 16 residues. CDR1 LGHNA and CDR2 YNFKEQ come from the germline V gene. Trimming removed 0 bases from V and 6 bases from J, with 18 bases in between. As DNA, the CDR3 is TGTGCCAGCAGCCAAGATAGGTTGGTGGGTACGAGCGAGCAGTACTTC. Protein sequence: CASSQDRLVGTSEQYF.

This chain connects TRBV5-1 to TRBJ2-7, with TRBD1 identical over 7 bases. V was pared by 5 bases and J by 0 bases, with 8 bases of the junction left unmatched. CDR3 length equals 15 residues. Germline CDR1 is SGHRS and CDR2 is YFSETQ. CDR3 sequence: CASRQDRESSYEQYF. DNA of the CDR3: TGCGCCAGCAGGCAAGACAGGGAGAGCTCCTACGAGCAGTACTTC.

The table lists this clonotype with many counts. V is TRBV29-1 and J is TRBJ2-2, with a tentative D call TRBD2 (7 bases). The germline V gene has CDR1 SQVTM and CDR2 ANQGSEA. This CDR3 comprises 14 residues. The V end lost 6 bases, the J end lost 5 bases, and 16 bases lay between the germline ends. The CDR3 region is CSVASGGRTGELFF. For the CDR3, the DNA is TGCAGCGTCGCCTCCGGGGGGCGGACCGGGGAGCTGTTTTTT.

The rearrangement joins TRBV20-1 to TRBJ2-4; maybe TRBD1 (5 bases). CDR3 length equals 15 residues. V shed 3 bases and J shed 7 bases, with 19 bases lying between them. CDR1 is DFQATT and CDR2 is SNEGSKA in the germline V gene (reference sequence). The CDR3 DNA follows: TGCAGTGCTAGTACACCAGGAAAGGGGCAGAACATTCAGTACTTC. As protein: CSASTPGKGQNIQYF.